This entry lists 25 T cell receptor beta chains sequenced from one sample in a study of a mutant IDH1 vaccine in newly diagnosed glioma. These receptors' targets are unknown. As to time point: week 47, end of study. Each dose of the vaccine consisted of 300 ug of mutant IDH1 20-mer peptide, with topical imiquimod. The assay was immunoSEQ multiplex PCR, and TCRdb's table has in-frame clones only and misses some. The table includes about 67,000 clones, roughly four fifths detected once. The input for sequencing was PBMCs, taken from a glioma patient whose treatment included an IDH1 peptide vaccine. Receptor source: a young man with glioma.

This clone has just a few counts. This chain links TRBV7-8 with TRBJ2-5; 9 bases align to TRBD1. Germline CDR1 reads SGHVS; CDR2 reads FQNEAQ. The CDR3 runs 19 residues. After removal of 1 base from V and 2 bases from J, the junction contained 14 bases not matched to a gene. The DNA for the CDR3 is TGTGCCAGCAGCTTAGTTGTTGGGTTGGGGGACAGGGTGCAAGAGACCCAGTACTTC. Its translation is CASSLVVGLGDRVQETQYF.

This chain links TRBV28 with TRBJ1-5; D is perhaps TRBD1 (5 bases). Between the trimmed V and J ends, which lost 2 bases and 3 bases, there was a span of 26 bases. CDR1 is MDHEN, CDR2 SYDVKM, per germline. This CDR3 has 20 residues. As DNA, the CDR3 is TGTGCCAGCAGTTTAGAGTTTCGGCAGGGACGGGCGATTCACAATCAGCCCCAGCATTTT. Translation gives CASSLEFRQGRAIHNQPQHF. The full variable domain, with the rest looked up from reference TRBV28 and TRBJ1-5, is DVKVTQSSRYLVKRTGEKVFLECVQDMDHENMFWYRQDPGLGLRLIYFSYDVKMKEKGDIPEGYSVSREKKERFSLILESASTNQTSMYLCASSLEFRQGRAIHNQPQHFGDGTRLSIL.

The V and J genes are TRBV5-6 and TRBJ2-1; 7 bases are a match to TRBD1. CDR1 is SGHDT, CDR2 YYEEEE, per germline. This CDR3 spans 19 amino acids. V shed 0 bases and J 2 bases; nucleotides not matched to a gene: 14. The CDR3 bases are TGTGCCAGCAGCTTGGCTGGTTTCAGGGGGTGGTCACCCTACAATGAGCAGTTCTTC. The encoded protein is CASSLAGFRGWSPYNEQFF.

The V and J genes are TRBV28 and TRBJ1-1; 11 nucleotides agree with TRBD1. Germline values: CDR1 MDHEN, CDR2 SYDVKM. V lost 5 bases, J lost 6 bases, and 8 bases stayed unmatched. The CDR3 is 15 residues long. The CDR3 here is CASSGPGQGVSEAFF. As DNA, the CDR3 is TGTGCCAGCAGTGGGCCGGGACAGGGGGTCTCTGAAGCTTTCTTT.

The chain couples TRBV2 to TRBJ2-3; D unclear. The CDR3 totals 13 residues. Germline V gives CDR1 SNHLY, CDR2 FYNNEI. V shed 6 bases and J shed 3 bases, with 10 bases lying between them. CDR3 DNA: TGTGCCAGCAGACTCCCGGAGACAGATACGCAGTATTTT. It codes for CASRLPETDTQYF. Based on the CDR3 plus reference TRBV2 and TRBJ2-3, the full variable domain is EPEVTQTPSHQVTQMGQEVILRCVPISNHLYFYWYRQILGQKVEFLVSFYNNEISEKSEIFDDQFSVERPDGSNFTLKIRSTKLEDSAMYFCASRLPETDTQYFGPGTRLTVL.

The J gene is TRBJ1-6, the V gene TRBV10-3, with TRBD1 matching over 7 bases. The CDR3 has 15 residues. Germline CDR1 is ENHRY and CDR2 is SYGVKD. V shed 6 bases, J shed 8 bases, and the junction held 10 bases outside the gene matches. The CDR3 coding sequence is TGTGCCATCAGGGACCACAGGGGATCGGATTCACCCCTCCACTTT. This translates into CAIRDHRGSDSPLHF.

This chain links TRBV18 with TRBJ1-5; TRBD1 might be the D (6 bases). The CDR3 runs 14 residues. Per the germline V gene, CDR1 is KGHSH and CDR2 is LQKENI. Trimming took 7 bases from V and 4 from J, leaving 14 bases between them. This CDR3 is CASFGGGANQPQHF. The CDR3, as DNA: TGTGCCAGCTTCGGAGGGGGGGCGAATCAGCCCCAGCATTTT.

This clone was seen a single time. The rearrangement joins TRBV11-3 to TRBJ1-5; 7 bases map to TRBD1. Germline trimming cut 4 bases from V and 0 bases from J; bases unmatched to any gene: 12. Germline V gene lookup returns CDR1 SGHNT and CDR2 YENEEA. The CDR3 sequence is 18 residues long. CDR3 protein: CASSSPGQTIYSNQPQHF. The CDR3 bases are TGTGCCAGCAGCTCCCCGGGACAGACAATTTATAGCAATCAGCCCCAGCATTTT.

The chain is built from TRBV6-1 and TRBJ1-4; 7 bases are shared with TRBD1. The CDR3 is 15 residues long. Germline CDR1 MNHNS, CDR2 SASEGT. Losses at the gene ends were 6 bases for V and 2 bases for J; bases not matched to a gene: 6. Here the CDR3 DNA reads TGTGCCAGCAGGAAAACAGGGGCCACTAATGAAAAACTGTTTTTT. Its translation: CASRKTGATNEKLFF.

The J gene is TRBJ2-7, the V gene TRBV4-2; possible D gene TRBD1, 8 bases. The germline V gene encodes CDR1 LGHNA and CDR2 YNFKEQ. The V gene lost 2 bases and the J gene lost 1 base, with 15 bases spanning the gap. The CDR3 loop spans 16 amino acids. The DNA for the CDR3 is TGTGCCAGCAGCCAACCACAGGGGGGGTTTTCCTACGAGCAGTACTTC. Protein: CASSQPQGGFSYEQYF.

The chain uses TRBV5-6 and TRBJ1-6; maybe TRBD1 (6 bases). The CDR3 extends over 14 amino acids. Looked up from germline, CDR1 is SGHDT and CDR2 is YYEEEE. Trimming removed 5 bases from V and 9 bases from J, with 15 bases in between. The CDR3 here is CASRRRDTSSPLHF. The CDR3 DNA reads as TGTGCCAGCAGACGACGGGACACGAGTTCACCCCTCCACTTT.

V usage is TRBV2 and J usage is TRBJ2-1; perhaps TRBD2 as D (5 bases). The V end lost 3 bases, the J end lost 7 bases, and 16 bases lay between the germline ends. The CDR3 covers 15 residues. Per germline, CDR1 SNHLY and CDR2 FYNNEI. The CDR3 is CASSELEGAENEQFF. CDR3 nucleotides: TGTGCCAGCAGTGAGCTAGAGGGAGCGGAGAATGAGCAGTTCTTC.

The gene calls are TRBV7-9 and TRBJ2-5, with D possibly being TRBD2 (5 bases). Trimming shortened V by 5 bases and J by 6 bases, and 10 bases separated the two germline ends. This CDR3 spans 12 amino acids. CDR1 and CDR2 (germline): SEHNR, FQNEAQ (reference sequence). The CDR3, as DNA: TGTGCCAGCAGCCCGACTACCCAGACCCAGTACTTC. Encoded protein: CASSPTTQTQYF. The whole variable domain, filled in from reference TRBV7-9 and TRBJ2-5, reads DTGVSQNPRHKITKRGQNVTFRCDPISEHNRLYWYRQTLGQGPEFLTYFQNEAQLEKSRLLSDRFSAERPKGSFSTLEIQRTEQGDSAMYLCASSPTTQTQYFGPGTRLLVL.

The chain recombines TRBV11-2 with TRBJ2-7; D is unclear. CDR3 length equals 15 residues. Germline CDR1 SGHAT, CDR2 FQNNGV. Trimming cost V 4 bases and J 1 base, with 14 bases left between them. The CDR3 DNA is TGTGCCAGCAGCTATATGGTCTCGTCTTCCTACGAGCAGTACTTC. Translated: CASSYMVSSSYEQYF.

The CDR3 here is CASSQDAPDTQYF. DNA for the CDR3: TGCGCCAGCAGCCAAGATGCGCCAGATACGCAGTATTTT. This sequence joins TRBV4-1 and TRBJ2-3; D is undetermined. This CDR3 has 13 residues. Deletions cut 0 bases from V and 4 bases from J, with 5 bases between. The germline gives CDR1 MGHRA, CDR2 YSYEKL.

The rearrangement links TRBV14 to TRBJ2-7; 9 bases agree with TRBD1. V gave up 6 bases and J gave up 2 bases; unmatched junction bases: 8. The germline CDR1 and CDR2 sequences are SGHDN and FVKESK. The CDR3 length is 15 residues. CDR3 DNA: TGTGCCAGCAGATCAACCGGGACAGGGACCTACGAGCAGTACTTC. Translation gives CASRSTGTGTYEQYF.

The CDR3 DNA reads TGTGCCAGCAGATTGTCGGCAGCCTCCTACGAGCAGTACTTC. Translated, it gives CASRLSAASYEQYF. V and J are TRBV28 and TRBJ2-7; D not certain. V was pared by 6 bases and J by 0 bases, with 12 bases between. Germline lookup yields CDR1 MDHEN and CDR2 SYDVKM. This CDR3 is 14 amino acids long. Full variable domain (rest looked up from reference TRBV28 and TRBJ2-7): DVKVTQSSRYLVKRTGEKVFLECVQDMDHENMFWYRQDPGLGLRLIYFSYDVKMKEKGDIPEGYSVSREKKERFSLILESASTNQTSMYLCASRLSAASYEQYFGPGTRLTVT.

The rearrangement links TRBV5-1 to TRBJ1-4; D unclear. This CDR3 comprises 15 residues. Trimming removed 5 bases at V and 1 base at J, with 12 bases between. Germline loops: CDR1 SGHRS, CDR2 YFSETQ. The DNA of the CDR3 is TGCGCCAGCAGTATGTATCGGGGAACTAATGAAAAACTGTTTTTT. This gives the protein CASSMYRGTNEKLFF.

V and J are TRBV2 and TRBJ1-2, with a possible D match to TRBD1 (6 bases). The CDR3 runs to 14 residues. The germline CDR1 and CDR2 sequences are SNHLY and FYNNEI. V shed 10 bases and J shed 3 bases, with 18 bases lying between them. CDR3 residues: CATNRDGPYYGYTF. CDR3 in DNA: TGTGCCACCAACAGGGATGGTCCGTACTATGGCTACACCTTC.

In regard to this clone: A junction boundary mismatches the germline segment, possibly from a read error. The chain couples TRBV10-3 to TRBJ2-7, with TRBD2 matching over 7 bases. The CDR3 has 13 amino acids. Germline-derived CDR1 and CDR2 are ENHRY and SYGVKD. CDR3 protein: CAISELSSGYSIF. CDR3 nucleotides: TGTGCCATCAGTGAGTTGAGTAGCGGGTACTCCATATTC.

V gene TRBV27 combines with J gene TRBJ2-7; D perhaps matches TRBD1 (6 bases). Between the trimmed V and J ends, which lost 0 bases and 3 bases, there was a span of 15 bases. The CDR3 consists of 16 residues. CDR1 is MNHEY and CDR2 is SMNVEV in the germline V gene (reference sequence). CDR3 in DNA: TGTGCCAGCAGTTTATCACCGGGACATCTAAACTACGAGCAGTACTTC. This sequence encodes CASSLSPGHLNYEQYF.

This rearrangement joins TRBV5-1 to TRBJ2-2; no definite D call. Looked up from germline, CDR1 is SGHRS and CDR2 is YFSETQ. This CDR3 is 16 amino acids long. V was cut by 1 base and J by 1 base, with 11 bases left in between. Here the CDR3 reads CASSLRETRNTGELFF. For the CDR3, the DNA is TGCGCCAGCAGCTTGCGTGAGACAAGGAACACCGGGGAGCTGTTTTTT.

The table lists this clone with a count of one. The gene calls are TRBV7-9 and TRBJ1-2; perhaps TRBD1 as D (6 bases). CDR3 size: 15 residues. CDR1 is SEHNR, CDR2 FQNEAQ, per germline (reference sequence). V was shortened by 4 bases and J by 3 bases, with 15 bases between the two germline ends. CDR3 nucleotides: TGTGCCAGCAGCTCTCTAGAGGGGGTTTACTATGGCTACACCTTC. Amino acids: CASSSLEGVYYGYTF.

The chain is built from TRBV4-2 and TRBJ1-5, with D unclear. The CDR3 runs 15 residues. The V gene lost 1 base and the J gene lost 1 base, with 8 bases spanning the gap. From germline, CDR1 is LGHNA and CDR2 YNFKEQ. The CDR3 nucleotides read TGTGCCAGCAGCCAAGTGGACCGAAGCAATCAGCCCCAGCATTTT. Protein: CASSQVDRSNQPQHF.

The DNA of the CDR3 is TGTGCCATCAGTGGATCCGATCTAGCGGGAGGCTACGAGCAGTACTTC. This gives the protein CAISGSDLAGGYEQYF. This chain links TRBV10-3 with TRBJ2-7, with 11 positions matching TRBD2. Germline CDR1 ENHRY, CDR2 SYGVKD. The CDR3 length is 16 residues. V dropped 4 bases and J dropped 3; count of bases not matched to a gene: 8.